These 29 T cell receptor beta chains were all obtained from the same sample, sequenced in a study of Graves' ophthalmopathy and Graves' hyperthyroidism (dated by TCRdb to 2016 to 2019). Sequencing was performed on an Illumina HiSeq 2000. For repertoire sequencing, the TCR beta CDR3 regions were amplified from RNA transcripts. HTBI primers and the Qiagen OneStep RT-PCR kit were used in a first-round RT-PCR, which was followed by a second-round multiplex PCR, size selection and purification. TCRdb reworked the public reads: Q25 trimming with fastp, MiXCR clone assembly, productive beta chains retained. When rows share a CDR3 protein, they turn into one entry using the most common DNA and genes. Recorded for this sample are roughly 400,000 distinct CDR3 sequences; 15% to 20% of them occurred a single time. The ten biggest clones cover roughly 2.3% of the sample. Sequences were obtained from peripheral blood. The origin of the receptors is an adult woman with stable Graves' hyperthyroidism.

This clonotype was seen more than once but under ten times. This chain uses TRBV5-1 with TRBJ1-1, with a weak D call TRBD1 (5 bases). V gave up 0 bases and J gave up 9 bases, with 9 bases separating them. The V gene's germline CDR1 is SGHRS and CDR2 YFSETQ. The CDR3 is 12 amino acids. The DNA of the CDR3 is TGCGCCAGCAGCTTGGAGAAGGGGAAAGCTTTCTTT. It is translated as CASSLEKGKAFF.

This clonotype has a count of ten or more. The genes are TRBV13 and TRBJ2-5, with 8 bases that match TRBD2. Germline V gives CDR1 PRHDT, CDR2 FYEKMQ (reference sequence). The CDR3 is 15 amino acids. Trimming cost V 3 bases and J 4 bases; bases outside gene matches: 7. CDR3 bases: TGTGCCAGCAGCTTCCGCCGGGAGGGGGGAGAGACCCAGTACTTC. Residues: CASSFRREGGETQYF.

This clonotype was seen more than once but under ten times. J is TRBJ1-5 and V is TRBV12-3 or TRBV12-4; TRBD1 aligns across 10 bases. J lost 0 bases, V lost 2 bases, and 19 bases had no gene match. There are 22 residues in the CDR3. The DNA for the CDR3 is TGTGCCAGCAGTTTACCTTTTTTCGTGTTGGGGACAGGGGACTATAGCAATCAGCCCCAGCATTTT. Protein product: CASSLPFFVLGTGDYSNQPQHF.

A few counts support this clonotype. V gene TRBV5-6 combines with J gene TRBJ1-3; D might be TRBD1 (5 bases). Germline V gives CDR1 SGHDT, CDR2 YYEEEE. V lost 4 bases and J lost 5, with 13 bases in between. This CDR3 has 14 residues. DNA of the CDR3: TGTGCCAGCAGCGTTGGTGGGGGTAGAAACACCATATATTTT. Protein: CASSVGGGRNTIYF.

The chain employs TRBV20-1 and TRBJ2-5; a weak D match, TRBD2 (6 bases). The CDR3 has 13 amino acids. Trimming left V 5 bases short and J 2 bases short, with 12 bases between. The V gene's germline CDR1 is DFQATT and CDR2 SNEGSKA (reference sequence). The CDR3 DNA reads TGCAGTGCTTACGGACTATTTCAAGAGACCCAGTACTTC. It codes for CSAYGLFQETQYF.

This clonotype has ten or more counts. The chain is built from TRBV12-5 and TRBJ2-2, with 9 nucleotides matching TRBD1. CDR3 length: 15 residues. CDR1 is LGHNT, CDR2 FRNRAP, per germline. J gave up 6 bases and V 3 bases, and 5 bases lay outside the gene matches. The CDR3 sequence: CASGFWTGDSGELFF. CDR3 in DNA: TGTGCTAGTGGTTTCTGGACAGGGGACTCCGGGGAGCTGTTTTTT.

This clonotype has a count of ten or more. The V gene is TRBV29-1, the J gene TRBJ1-1, with TRBD1 matching over 7 bases. CDR1 is SQVTM, CDR2 ANQGSEA, per germline. The CDR3 runs to 10 residues. The junction had 1 base not matched to a gene; V was cut back by 2 bases and J by 10 bases. The CDR3 bases are TGCAGCGTTGAAAGGGACAGAGCTTTCTTT. Translating it yields CSVERDRAFF.

This clonotype occurred many times. The genes are TRBV6-5 and TRBJ1-6; no firm D call. Germline lookup yields CDR1 MNHEY and CDR2 SVGAGI. V was trimmed by 1 base and J by 7 bases, leaving 11 bases between them. The CDR3 is 15 residues long. The CDR3 region is CASSYLWGDNSPLHF. CDR3 DNA sequence: TGTGCCAGCAGTTACTTGTGGGGAGACAATTCACCCCTCCACTTT.

Here the CDR3 reads CAWSYTNTEAFF. The DNA for the CDR3 is TGTGCCTGGAGCTACACGAACACTGAAGCTTTCTTT. V gene TRBV30 combines with J gene TRBJ1-1, with no clear D. Germline CDR1 reads GTSNPN; CDR2 reads SVGIG (reference sequence). V dropped 3 bases and J dropped 1 base, with 6 bases sitting between them. This CDR3 region has 12 residues.

For this clonotype: It may be a read error: a sequence one base away is much more abundant. This chain connects TRBV5-1 to TRBJ1-1; D is undetermined. CDR3 length equals 15 residues. V lost 0 bases and J 4 bases, leaving 13 bases between the germline ends. Germline CDR1 is SGHRS and CDR2 is YFSETQ. CDR3 DNA: TGCGCCAGCAGCTTGGTAGCTGGGATCGGCACTGAAGCTTTCTTT. It is translated as CASSLVAGIGTEAFF. Complete variable domain (other parts from reference TRBV5-1 and TRBJ1-1): KAGVTQTPRYLIKTRGQQVTLSCSPISGHRSVSWYQQTPGQGLQFLFEYFSETQRNKGNFPGRFSGRQFSNSRSEMNVSTLELGDSALYLCASSLVAGIGTEAFFGQGTRLTVV.

Only a few counts were recorded for this clonotype. The chain carries TRBV3-1 and TRBJ2-7, with D uncertain. There are 13 residues in the CDR3. Trimming took 1 base from V and 7 from J, leaving 11 bases between them. Germline V gene lookup returns CDR1 LGHDT and CDR2 YNNKEL (reference sequence). For the CDR3, the DNA is TGTGCCAGCAGCCAAGGCCCCTTAGGTGAGCAGTACTTC. Amino acid sequence: CASSQGPLGEQYF.

This clonotype was counted at least ten times. The chain combines TRBV29-1 with TRBJ1-1; 7 bases match TRBD1. The CDR3 length is 12 residues. With 7 bases clipped from V and 4 bases from J, the junction kept 6 bases outside the gene matches. Germline V CDR1 and CDR2: SQVTM, ANQGSEA. The CDR3 here is CSADRERTEAFF. DNA of the CDR3: TGCAGCGCAGACAGGGAACGCACTGAAGCTTTCTTT. Combining the CDR3 with reference TRBV29-1 and TRBJ1-1 gives the whole variable domain SAVISQKPSRDICQRGTSLTIQCQVDSQVTMMFWYRQQPGQSLTLIATANQGSEATYESGFVIDKFPISRPNLTFSTLTVSNMSPEDSSIYLCSADRERTEAFFGQGTRLTVV.

The chain joins TRBV11-2 to TRBJ1-5, with 7 bases identical to TRBD1. The V gene end was trimmed by 5 bases and the J gene end by 7 bases; junction bases not matched to a gene: 5. The CDR3 totals 13 residues. The germline CDR1 and CDR2 sequences are SGHAT and FQNNGV. CDR3 protein: CASSQGGGQPQHF. The CDR3, as DNA: TGTGCCAGCAGCCAGGGGGGCGGGCAGCCCCAGCATTTT.

This clonotype was counted at least ten times. J is TRBJ2-7 and V is TRBV6-1, with TRBD2 as a possible D gene (5 bases). Germline CDR1 reads MNHNS; CDR2 reads SASEGT. This CDR3 spans 14 amino acids. Trimming removed 7 bases at V and 0 bases at J, with 13 bases between. The CDR3 nucleotides read TGTGCCAGCACTATGGGAGTGAGCTCCTACGAGCAGTACTTC. Protein product: CASTMGVSSYEQYF.

Ten or more counts support this clonotype. This chain joins TRBV12-3 or TRBV12-4 and TRBJ2-7, with 10 nucleotides matching TRBD2. The ends lost 3 bases at V and 6 bases at J; junction bases unmatched: 8. CDR3 length equals 15 residues. CDR3: CASSLGLAGASEQYF. Here the CDR3 DNA reads TGTGCCAGCAGTTTGGGGCTAGCGGGAGCCTCCGAGCAGTACTTC.

This clonotype has just a few counts. J is TRBJ1-3 and V is TRBV7-9, with D unclear. The germline V gene has CDR1 SEHNR and CDR2 FQNEAQ (reference sequence). Between the trimmed V and J ends, which lost 8 bases and 1 base, there was a span of 9 bases. The CDR3 contains 13 residues. Written as DNA, the CDR3 is TGTGCCAGCGCCGCGGGATCTGGAAACACCATATATTTT. Amino acids: CASAAGSGNTIYF.

This chain links TRBV11-1 with TRBJ2-2, with D uncertain. Trimming removed 2 bases from V and 5 bases from J, with 6 bases in between. Germline assignment: CDR1 SGHAT and CDR2 FQDESV (reference sequence). This CDR3 is built from 13 residues. The CDR3 here is CASSLPGTGELFF. The CDR3 coding sequence is TGTGCCAGCAGCTTACCCGGGACCGGGGAGCTGTTTTTT.

This clonotype was seen at least ten times. The rearrangement joins TRBV10-3 to TRBJ2-7; 9 bases align to TRBD2. J gave up 1 base and V 6 bases, and 7 bases lay outside the gene matches. Germline V gives CDR1 ENHRY, CDR2 SYGVKD. This CDR3 contains 15 residues. This chain's CDR3 is CAIRVSGSKSYEQYF. The CDR3, as DNA: TGTGCCATCAGAGTTAGCGGGAGTAAGTCCTACGAGCAGTACTTC.

This clonotype showed up many times. The chain joins TRBV28 to TRBJ2-7; the match to TRBD1 covers 7 bases. This CDR3 is 13 amino acids long. Germline V gene sequence: CDR1 MDHEN, CDR2 SYDVKM. J lost 8 bases, V lost 4 bases, and 8 bases had no gene match. CDR3 protein: CASSSSEGAKQYF. CDR3 coding DNA: TGTGCCAGCAGTTCGAGTGAGGGGGCGAAGCAGTACTTC.

This clonotype was seen at least ten times. The chain joins TRBV7-2 to TRBJ1-2; D is uncertain. The germline V gene encodes CDR1 SGHTA and CDR2 FQGNSA. The length of the CDR3 is 13 residues. Trimming pared 1 base from V and 0 bases from J, leaving 3 bases between. CDR3 protein: CASSLDPNYGYTF. The CDR3, as DNA: TGTGCCAGCAGCTTAGACCCTAACTATGGCTACACCTTC.

This clonotype was recorded at least ten times. The chain has TRBV20-1 and TRBJ2-7; D is ambiguous. The V gene's germline CDR1 is DFQATT and CDR2 SNEGSKA (reference sequence). Trimming removed 3 bases from V and 4 bases from J, with 7 bases in between. The CDR3 sequence is 11 residues long. The CDR3 sequence: CSASREYEQYF. Written as DNA, the CDR3 is TGCAGTGCTAGTAGGGAATACGAGCAGTACTTC.

V usage is TRBV29-1 and J usage is TRBJ2-5, with 8 positions matching TRBD1. Germline CDR1 is SQVTM and CDR2 is ANQGSEA. The V gene end was trimmed by 0 bases and the J gene end by 4 bases; junction bases not matched to a gene: 10. The CDR3 extends over 16 amino acids. DNA of the CDR3: TGCAGCGTTGAAGATCGGCTAGGACAGGGTTTAGAGACCCAGTACTTC. Translating gives CSVEDRLGQGLETQYF.

The sample holds many counts of this clonotype. This chain connects TRBV25-1 to TRBJ1-3, with D unclear. The V end was cut by 4 bases, the J end by 5 bases, with 6 bases between. CDR3 length equals 12 residues. The germline CDR1 and CDR2 sequences are MGHDK and SYGVNS. The CDR3 nucleotides are TGTGCCAGCAGTGGACTCCGAAACACCATATATTTT. Translated, it gives CASSGLRNTIYF.

This clonotype was found many times. The chain employs TRBV3-1 and TRBJ1-5, with D possibly matching TRBD1 (5 bases). Per the germline V gene, CDR1 is LGHDT and CDR2 is YNNKEL (reference sequence). Trimming removed 1 base at V and 7 bases at J, with 14 bases between. This CDR3 is 15 amino acids long. In nucleotides, the CDR3 is TGTGCCAGCAGCCAAGGAAGCTCAGGGAAGCAGCCCCAGCATTTT. It translates to CASSQGSSGKQPQHF.

This clonotype was picked up a small number of times. The chain carries TRBV7-2 and TRBJ2-7; a weak D match, TRBD1 (6 bases). The germline V and J ends were trimmed by 2 bases and 4 bases, with 15 bases remaining between them. Germline assignment: CDR1 SGHTA and CDR2 FQGNSA. CDR3 length: 15 residues. Here the CDR3 reads CASSLTGRGSYEQYF. The CDR3 bases are TGTGCCAGCAGCTTAACTGGTAGGGGGTCTTACGAGCAGTACTTC. The whole variable domain, remainder taken from reference TRBV7-2 and TRBJ2-7, is GAGVSQSPSNKVTEKGKDVELRCDPISGHTALYWYRQSLGQGLEFLIYFQGNSAPDKSGLPSDRFSAERTGGSVSTLTIQRTQQEDSAVYLCASSLTGRGSYEQYFGPGTRLTVT.

This clonotype was detected many times. The chain employs TRBV2 and TRBJ2-5; 8 bases map to TRBD2. The V and J ends lost 8 bases and 4 bases, in that order; junction bases with no gene match: 12. CDR3 length: 15 amino acids. Germline V lookup: CDR1 SNHLY, CDR2 FYNNEI. The CDR3 spells CASLGSGGHSETQYF. For the CDR3, the DNA is TGTGCCAGCTTGGGGTCGGGAGGGCATTCAGAGACCCAGTACTTC.

This clonotype was seen many times. The V and J genes are TRBV7-8 and TRBJ1-2; 8 bases fit TRBD1. The length of the CDR3 is 14 residues. V lost 4 bases, J lost 5 bases, and 6 bases stayed unmatched. Germline loops: CDR1 SGHVS, CDR2 FQNEAQ. For the CDR3, the DNA is TGTGCCAGCAGCTCTAGGACAGGGAAATATGGCTACACCTTC. Translation: CASSSRTGKYGYTF.

The J gene is TRBJ2-2, the V gene TRBV15; TRBD1 aligns across 8 bases. The CDR3 runs to 15 residues. CDR1 LNHNV and CDR2 YYDKDF come from the germline V gene (reference sequence). The trim removed 3 bases at V and 6 bases at J, leaving 6 bases unmatched. CDR3 residues: CATSSLQQGAGELFF. The CDR3 DNA sequence: TGTGCCACCAGCAGCCTACAACAGGGGGCCGGGGAGCTGTTTTTT.

This clonotype turned up a few times. The chain has TRBV11-2 and TRBJ2-1; 14 bases line up with TRBD2. The CDR3 spans 18 residues. The junction had 13 bases not matched to a gene; V was cut back by 8 bases and J by 4 bases. The V gene's germline CDR1 is SGHAT and CDR2 FQNNGV. The CDR3 DNA reads TGTGCCAGCGGAGGGACTAGCGGGAGAGGGGGGGTTTACAATGAGCAGTTCTTC. Protein sequence: CASGGTSGRGGVYNEQFF.